This is a list of T cell receptor beta chains from one sample in a study of blood T cells in healthy people across ages. Via MiXCR, TCRdb re-called the 5' RACE reads, giving one row per CDR3 protein. The sample consists of 550,000 to 600,000 distinct CDR3 sequences, approximately 27% of them appearing once. The sample was blood. These receptors were obtained from a woman in her sixties or seventies in good health. Both conserved end residues are trimmed from each CDR3. The D gene is left open where the match is weak. Clone size is not always given. Where it is, it says once, few, many or a class for expanded clones.

d_call	j_call	clone_size	v_call	cdr3_aa
TRBD1	TRBJ1-2	few	TRBV27	ASSSGQGRRCT
NA	TRBJ1-4	few	TRBV7-2	ASSLVPLGRGEKLF
NA	TRBJ1-3	NA	TRBV29-1	SAVSSGNTIY
TRBD2	NA	few	TRBV20-1	SATLGGEGINEQF
NA	TRBJ2-1	many	TRBV11-2	ASSLAGTNEQF
NA	TRBJ2-7	NA	TRBV7-9	ASSLARGLYYEQY
TRBD1	TRBJ2-7	NA	TRBV29-1	SALGQGNEQY
NA	TRBJ2-7	many	TRBV6-6	ASKGAGDAYEQY
NA	TRBJ1-1	many	TRBV5-1	ASSLDIAGRAF
TRBD1	TRBJ1-2	few	TRBV7-2	ASSLGQGASRGHT
NA	TRBJ2-2	NA	TRBV5-1	ASRGLGTGELF
NA	TRBJ1-1	many	TRBV12-3/TRBV12-4	ASSRTVNTEAF
NA	TRBJ2-5	NA	TRBV12-3/TRBV12-4	ASSSSGGARETQY